This entry lists 29 T cell receptor beta chains sequenced from one sample in a study of blood T cells in healthy people across ages. Then a second PCR, running roughly 7 to 11 cycles, was carried out with a sample-barcoded 5' primer and a J-beta primer mix. TCRdb re-derived calls from the 5' RACE reads in MiXCR, one entry per CDR3 protein. Of about 640,000 distinct CDR3 sequences listed, under 30% are singletons. Specimen: blood. The receptors originated from a woman at least 80 years old in good health.

This clonotype was seen only a few times. A much bigger clone sits one base away, suggesting this may be a read error. This rearrangement joins TRBV4-2 to TRBJ2-7; D is perhaps TRBD2 (5 bases). The CDR3 spans 16 residues. Trimming cost V 0 bases and J 2 bases, with 14 bases left between them. Germline-derived CDR1 and CDR2 are LGHNA and YNFKEQ. CDR3 nucleotides: TGTGCCAGCAGCCAAGACCCCGGGATAGGGACCTACGAGCAGTACTTC. Protein product: CASSQDPGIGTYEQYF.

The chain couples TRBV28 to TRBJ1-2, with 7 bases that match TRBD1. The CDR3 is 16 residues long. The J segment lost 4 bases and the V segment lost 3 bases, leaving 11 bases of the junction unmatched. In germline, CDR1 is MDHEN, CDR2 SYDVKM. In nucleotides, the CDR3 is TGTGCCAGCAGTTTGCCCGGACAGGCCGCTGGCTATGGCTACACCTTC. Encoded protein: CASSLPGQAAGYGYTF.

This clonotype has a count of ten or more. This chain connects TRBV6-4 to TRBJ2-3; 8 bases align to TRBD1. Trimming at V came to 4 bases and at J to 6 bases, leaving 9 bases not matched to a gene. The CDR3 spans 15 residues. In germline, CDR1 is MRHNA, CDR2 SNTAGT. The CDR3 DNA is TGTGCCAGCAGTGGAGGACAGGGACCACTCGATACGCAGTATTTT. Residues: CASSGGQGPLDTQYF.

This clonotype occurred a few times. This chain uses TRBV10-3 with TRBJ1-2; D perhaps matches TRBD1 (6 bases). Looked up from germline, CDR1 is ENHRY and CDR2 is SYGVKD. The CDR3 has 14 residues. V was pared by 6 bases and J by 3 bases, with 14 bases between. The CDR3 sequence: CAIRAQGGDYGYTF. As DNA, the CDR3 is TGTGCCATCAGGGCCCAAGGGGGGGACTATGGCTACACCTTC.

This clonotype was observed at least ten times. The genes are TRBV5-5 and TRBJ2-7, with D possibly matching TRBD2 (6 bases). This CDR3 comprises 13 residues. The V gene lost 3 bases and the J gene lost 3 bases, with 10 bases spanning the gap. CDR1 is SGHKS and CDR2 is YYEKEE in the germline V gene (reference sequence). The CDR3 loop is CASSSEGVYEQYF. The CDR3 DNA is TGTGCCAGCAGCTCGGAGGGCGTCTACGAGCAGTACTTC.

To note about this clonotype: This may stem from a read error, because a much larger clone lies one nucleotide away. The V and J genes are TRBV5-6 and TRBJ2-7; D is possibly TRBD2 (5 bases). Per the germline V gene, CDR1 is SGHDT and CDR2 is YYEEEE. The CDR3 sequence is 12 residues long. The DNA for the CDR3 is TGTGCCAGCACCCGGGCCGGGAACGAGCGGTACTTC. Translating gives CASTRAGNERYF.

The chain couples TRBV5-5 to TRBJ2-3, with D possibly matching TRBD1 (6 bases). This CDR3 comprises 15 residues. The germline CDR1 and CDR2 sequences are SGHKS and YYEKEE (reference sequence). V gave up 3 bases and J gave up 1 base, with 12 bases separating them. CDR3 in amino acids: CASSWGQGGTDTQYF. The CDR3 nucleotides read TGTGCCAGCAGCTGGGGACAAGGAGGCACAGATACGCAGTATTTT.

The chain couples TRBV11-2 to TRBJ1-2; D not resolved. Per the germline V gene, CDR1 is SGHAT and CDR2 is FQNNGV. V was clipped by 8 bases and J by 3 bases, with 10 bases between them. The CDR3 length is 12 residues. This CDR3 is CASRPGDYGYTF. The CDR3, as DNA: TGTGCCAGCCGACCAGGCGACTATGGCTACACCTTC.

This clonotype was found many times. The chain is built from TRBV6-1 and TRBJ1-6, with a possible D match to TRBD1 (5 bases). Trimming stripped 1 base from V and 8 bases from J, with 12 bases between. The V gene's germline CDR1 is MNHNS and CDR2 SASEGT. The CDR3 is 15 residues long. This CDR3 reads CASSEGFRDYSPLHF. The CDR3 nucleotides read TGTGCCAGCAGTGAAGGTTTCAGGGATTATTCACCCCTCCACTTT.

The gene calls are TRBV6-1 and TRBJ2-7; the D is unclear. CDR1 and CDR2 from the germline V gene are MNHNS and SASEGT. Trimming cost V 4 bases and J 6 bases, with 19 bases left between them. The CDR3 loop spans 15 amino acids. In DNA form, the CDR3 reads TGTGCCAGCAGTGTGGTTCGGACGTACCCTCGCGAGCAGTACTTC. This sequence encodes CASSVVRTYPREQYF.

The V gene is TRBV20-1, the J gene TRBJ2-7; the match to TRBD2 covers 7 bases. The assigned J gene may be wrong: the sequence end matches TRBJ2-5 better. The CDR3 runs to 11 residues. In germline, CDR1 is DFQATT, CDR2 SNEGSKA (reference sequence). The DNA for the CDR3 is TGCAGTGCACCAGCGGGGCCGACCCAGTACTTC. This translates into CSAPAGPTQYF.

This clonotype was recorded at least ten times. The chain combines TRBV6-6 with TRBJ2-4; 8 nucleotides match TRBD1. Looked up from germline, CDR1 is MNHNY and CDR2 is SVGAGI (reference sequence). This CDR3 contains 15 residues. Trimming cost V 4 bases and J 8 bases; bases outside gene matches: 10. The CDR3, as DNA: TGTGCCAGCAGTTCGGGGGACAGGATAAGGGACATTCAGTACTTC. This gives the protein CASSSGDRIRDIQYF.

This chain uses TRBV28 with TRBJ2-2; tentative D call: TRBD1 (7 bases). V was shortened by 9 bases and J by 4 bases, with 15 bases between the two germline ends. This CDR3 spans 14 amino acids. Per germline, CDR1 MDHEN and CDR2 SYDVKM. CDR3 DNA sequence: TGTGCCAGAGGAGATCAGGGGGGCACCGGGGAGCTGTTTTTT. Translating it yields CARGDQGGTGELFF. The full variable domain, in which reference TRBV28 and TRBJ2-2 provide the parts outside the CDR3, is DVKVTQSSRYLVKRTGEKVFLECVQDMDHENMFWYRQDPGLGLRLIYFSYDVKMKEKGDIPEGYSVSREKKERFSLILESASTNQTSMYLCARGDQGGTGELFFGEGSRLTVL.

This clonotype was counted a few times. This chain uses TRBV4-1 with TRBJ1-1, with a tentative D call TRBD1 (6 bases). The germline V gene encodes CDR1 MGHRA and CDR2 YSYEKL. The CDR3 covers 15 residues. The V gene lost 4 bases and the J gene lost 3 bases, with 15 bases spanning the gap. CDR3 in amino acids: CASSRGLDRYTEAFF. CDR3 bases: TGCGCCAGCAGCCGAGGTCTGGACAGATACACTGAAGCTTTCTTT.

The chain joins TRBV25-1 to TRBJ2-4, with D possibly matching TRBD1 (6 bases). Between the trimmed V and J ends, which lost 10 bases and 13 bases, there was a span of 26 bases. The germline gives CDR1 MGHDK, CDR2 SYGVNS. This CDR3 is built from 14 residues. The CDR3 sequence: CATRKAGAPYGQYF. As DNA, the CDR3 is TGTGCCACCAGGAAGGCAGGGGCACCCTACGGGCAGTACTTC.

The table lists this clonotype with a few counts. Given a much more abundant clone one base away, this may be a read error. The chain uses TRBV12-3 or TRBV12-4 and TRBJ2-5, with D possibly matching TRBD2 (5 bases). V lost 8 bases and J lost 11, with 18 bases in between. The CDR3 spans 12 residues. CDR3 sequence (DNA): TGTGCCAGCGGAGGAATTTACGATGAGCAGTACTTC. As protein: CASGGIYDEQYF.

The chain links TRBV10-3 to TRBJ2-3; the match to TRBD2 covers 12 bases. This CDR3 region has 16 residues. V was clipped by 7 bases and J by 4 bases; unmatched bases: 9. CDR1 ENHRY and CDR2 SYGVKD come from the germline V gene. DNA of the CDR3: TGTGCCATCACGGGGGAACTAGCGGGGGGCGCAGATACGCAGTATTTT. It codes for CAITGELAGGADTQYF.

This clonotype came up a few times. J is TRBJ2-3 and V is TRBV20-1, with 8 bases that match TRBD2. Germline CDR1 reads DFQATT; CDR2 reads SNEGSKA (reference sequence). V lost 1 base to trimming and J lost 2 bases; unmatched junction nucleotides: 8. The CDR3 has 16 amino acids. The CDR3 DNA sequence: TGCAGTGCTAGAGCCCCCGGCGGGGGGCCCACAGATACGCAGTATTTT. Translation: CSARAPGGGPTDTQYF.

This clonotype showed up many times. The V and J genes are TRBV28 and TRBJ2-1; 7 nucleotides line up with TRBD2. CDR3 length: 14 amino acids. Losses at the gene ends were 5 bases for V and 6 bases for J; bases not matched to a gene: 7. Germline assignment: CDR1 MDHEN and CDR2 SYDVKM. This chain's CDR3 is CASSNPGGGNEQFF. CDR3 DNA sequence: TGTGCCAGCAGTAACCCTGGCGGGGGCAATGAGCAGTTCTTC.

This clonotype was observed a few times. This chain's CDR3 is CSARPTGTGGAIAEAFF. CDR3 in DNA: TGCAGTGCTAGACCGACCGGGACAGGGGGCGCGATCGCTGAAGCTTTCTTT. The chain joins TRBV20-1 to TRBJ1-1; TRBD1 matches at 12 bases. The junction had 13 bases not matched to a gene; V was cut back by 2 bases and J by 6 bases. In germline, CDR1 is DFQATT, CDR2 SNEGSKA (reference sequence). The CDR3 loop spans 17 amino acids.

Only a few counts were recorded for this clonotype. The J gene is TRBJ2-4, the V gene TRBV6-2 or TRBV6-3; no clear D gene. The DNA end favors TRBJ2-7, so the J call may be wrong. Germline CDR1 reads MNHEY; CDR2 reads SVGEGT. The CDR3 is 11 residues long. CDR3 protein: CASSYGREQYF. The CDR3 nucleotides read TGTGCCAGCAGTTATGGCCGCGAGCAGTACTTC.

This clonotype was seen a handful of times. This may arise from a read error, as a much more abundant clone is one base away. The rearrangement uses TRBV5-1 and TRBJ2-5; 11 bases map to TRBD2. Trimming took 3 bases from V and 11 from J; bases not matched to a gene: 21. CDR3 length: 18 amino acids. Germline CDR1 SGHRS, CDR2 YFSETQ. CDR3 DNA sequence: TGCGCCAGCAGCTCGGGCTTCCTTAGCGGGGGGGCCGGCAATGAGCAGTACTTC. Translated: CASSSGFLSGGAGNEQYF.

The chain joins TRBV20-1 to TRBJ2-3; 9 positions match TRBD2. From germline, CDR1 is DFQATT and CDR2 SNEGSKA (reference sequence). This CDR3 spans 17 amino acids. After removal of 0 bases from V and 3 bases from J, the junction contained 10 bases not matched to a gene. CDR3 sequence reads: CSARDPGTSLITDTQYF. The DNA of the CDR3 is TGCAGTGCTAGAGATCCCGGGACTAGCCTCATTACAGATACGCAGTATTTT.

This clonotype was recorded many times. The chain uses TRBV20-1 and TRBJ2-1, with 11 bases identical to TRBD2. V lost 3 bases to trimming and J lost 9 bases; unmatched junction nucleotides: 10. Germline V gene sequence: CDR1 DFQATT, CDR2 SNEGSKA (reference sequence). This CDR3 spans 15 amino acids. The chain's CDR3 is CSASVIAGGPGEQFF. Here the CDR3 DNA reads TGCAGTGCTAGCGTTATAGCGGGGGGGCCCGGTGAGCAGTTCTTC.

At least ten counts were recorded for this clonotype. This rearrangement joins TRBV6-4 to TRBJ2-4; 9 nucleotides agree with TRBD1. The J segment lost 13 bases and the V segment lost 4 bases, leaving 8 bases of the junction unmatched. CDR3 length: 13 amino acids. Germline V lookup: CDR1 MRHNA, CDR2 SNTAGT. In DNA form, the CDR3 reads TGTGCCAGCAGTGCGGGACAGGGATCTTCGCAGTACTTC. Residues: CASSAGQGSSQYF.

This clonotype was seen more than once but under ten times. A much larger clone differs from this one at a single base, so this may be a read error. This chain joins TRBV20-1 and TRBJ1-2; tentatively, D is TRBD1 (6 bases). The V end lost 6 bases, the J end lost 1 base, and 15 bases lay between the germline ends. This CDR3 has 14 amino acids. Germline lookup yields CDR1 DFQATT and CDR2 SNEGSKA (reference sequence). CDR3 DNA: TGCAGTGCCTTGGGGGGCAGGATTAACTATGGCTACACCTTC. Translation gives CSALGGRINYGYTF.

This clonotype has just a few counts. V usage is TRBV19 and J usage is TRBJ2-5, with 7 bases identical to TRBD1. CDR1 is LNHDA, CDR2 SQIVND, per germline (reference sequence). The CDR3 length is 15 residues. Losses at the gene ends were 5 bases for V and 11 bases for J; bases not matched to a gene: 17. CDR3 DNA sequence: TGTGCCAGTAGTGTCCGGGACAGCCCTCGTGGGGAGCAGTACTTC. It is translated as CASSVRDSPRGEQYF.

In this sample, this clonotype turned up many times. This chain links TRBV7-9 with TRBJ2-7; weak D call: TRBD1 (6 bases). Germline V gene data show CDR1 as SEHNR and CDR2 as FQNEAQ (reference sequence). The CDR3 runs to 14 residues. V was trimmed by 5 bases and J by 5 bases, leaving 16 bases between them. The CDR3 coding sequence is TGTGCCAGCAGCCCAAGCCGGGACACCCACGAGCAGTACTTC. Protein sequence: CASSPSRDTHEQYF.

This clonotype was seen a handful of times. This may arise from a read error, as a much more abundant clone is one base away. The V call is TRBV6-1, the J call TRBJ2-5, with D perhaps matching TRBD2 (7 bases). V was clipped by 4 bases and J by 5 bases, with 17 bases between them. CDR1 and CDR2 from the germline V gene are MNHNS and SASEGT. The CDR3 is made up of 15 amino acids. The CDR3 DNA is TGTGCCAGCAGTGGGGAGGGGGGGTCTTGGGAGACCCAGTACTTC. Its translation: CASSGEGGSWETQYF.